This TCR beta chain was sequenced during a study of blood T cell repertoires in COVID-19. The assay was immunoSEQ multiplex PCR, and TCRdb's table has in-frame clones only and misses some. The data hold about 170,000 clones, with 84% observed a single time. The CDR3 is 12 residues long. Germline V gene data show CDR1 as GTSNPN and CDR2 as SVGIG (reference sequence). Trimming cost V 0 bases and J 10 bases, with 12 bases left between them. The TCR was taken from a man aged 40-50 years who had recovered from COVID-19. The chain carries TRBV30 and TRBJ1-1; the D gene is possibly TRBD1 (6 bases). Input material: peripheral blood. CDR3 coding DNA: TGTGCCTGGAGTGTACAGGGATATGGAGCTTTCTTT. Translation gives CAWSVQGYGAFF.